These 27 T cell receptor beta chains came from one sample sequenced in a study of T cell responses to AZD1222 COVID-19 vaccine. The repertoire was sequenced with immunoSEQ multiplex PCR; TCRdb's copy has only in-frame clones and lacks some. The data contain 150,000 or so clones, about nine tenths of them singletons. The sample in question was peripheral blood, obtained on day 0 of AZD1222 vaccination. The receptors come from an adult in good health.

The V call is TRBV2, the J call TRBJ1-5; D is uncertain. The CDR3 is 13 residues long. Trimming left V 6 bases short and J 4 bases short, with 10 bases between. Germline lookup yields CDR1 SNHLY and CDR2 FYNNEI. CDR3 residues: CASSRFQNQPQHF. The CDR3 nucleotides read TGTGCCAGCAGCAGGTTCCAGAATCAGCCCCAGCATTTT.

This chain links TRBV10-1 with TRBJ1-5; D gene ambiguous. V dropped 8 bases and J dropped 3 bases, with 14 bases sitting between them. There are 14 residues in the CDR3. Germline lookup yields CDR1 WNHNN and CDR2 SYGVQD (reference sequence). The DNA for the CDR3 is TGCGCCAGCGTTTATCGGTTTTACAATCAGCCCCAGCATTTT. Translating gives CASVYRFYNQPQHF.

For this clone: At one end, the junction sequence differs from germline, possibly due to a read error. The V and J genes are TRBV2 and TRBJ1-6, with 8 bases fitting TRBD1. The CDR3 covers 14 residues. The germline V gene encodes CDR1 SNHLY and CDR2 FYNNEI. The CDR3 bases are TGTGCCAGCAGGGAAGACAGGGGAAATTCACCCCTCCACTTT. Translating it yields CASREDRGNSPLHF.

This rearrangement joins TRBV6-1 to TRBJ2-7; D not resolved. Germline assignment: CDR1 MNHNS and CDR2 SASEGT. The CDR3 consists of 14 residues. V dropped 2 bases and J dropped 5 bases, with 13 bases sitting between them. CDR3 amino acids: CASSEPRRTDEQYF. CDR3 in DNA: TGTGCCAGCAGTGAACCACGCCGAACCGACGAGCAGTACTTC.

The chain couples TRBV5-4 to TRBJ2-3, with 7 positions matching TRBD2. Germline CDR1 SGHNT, CDR2 YYREEE (reference sequence). This CDR3 is 14 amino acids long. The V and J ends lost 4 bases and 2 bases, in that order; junction bases with no gene match: 4. The CDR3: CASSRGGDTDTQYF. The CDR3 DNA reads as TGTGCCAGCAGCCGTGGGGGGGACACAGATACGCAGTATTTT.

V usage is TRBV4-1 and J usage is TRBJ2-7; 10 bases are a match to TRBD1. V was clipped by 1 base and J by 6 bases; unmatched bases: 12. The germline CDR1 and CDR2 sequences are MGHRA and YSYEKL. This CDR3 region has 17 residues. In DNA form, the CDR3 reads TGCGCCAGCAGCCAAGGATGGGGACAGGGGACCACTCCCGAGCAGTACTTC. Translation: CASSQGWGQGTTPEQYF.

V gene TRBV28 combines with J gene TRBJ2-7, with D possibly being TRBD1 or TRBD2 (5 bases each). Trimming pared 3 bases from V and 0 bases from J, leaving 18 bases between. The CDR3 has 17 residues. The germline V gene encodes CDR1 MDHEN and CDR2 SYDVKM. As DNA, the CDR3 is TGTGCCAGCAGTTTGGCTCCCGGGACCGGTTACTCCTACGAGCAGTACTTC. As protein: CASSLAPGTGYSYEQYF.

CDR3 coding DNA: TGTGCCAGTAGTATTCCGGGGGCCTACGAGCAGTACTTC. Its translation is CASSIPGAYEQYF. This chain links TRBV19 with TRBJ2-7, with a tentative D call TRBD2 (6 bases). The CDR3 spans 13 residues. V lost 3 bases to trimming and J lost 2 bases, with 8 bases between them. The germline V gene encodes CDR1 LNHDA and CDR2 SQIVND (reference sequence).

V is TRBV14 and J is TRBJ2-1; 7 bases are shared with TRBD1. Per germline, CDR1 SGHDN and CDR2 FVKESK. The CDR3 has 16 amino acids. V lost 3 bases, J lost 6 bases, and 11 bases stayed unmatched. The chain's CDR3 is CASSHTGAGLLNEQFF. DNA of the CDR3: TGTGCCAGCAGCCATACAGGGGCCGGATTGCTCAATGAGCAGTTCTTC.

The chain carries TRBV28 and TRBJ2-5; 8 bases match TRBD2. Germline lookup yields CDR1 MDHEN and CDR2 SYDVKM. Trimming cost V 5 bases and J 0 bases; bases outside gene matches: 5. The CDR3 is made up of 15 amino acids. CDR3 nucleotide sequence: TGTGCCAGCAGTGCTAGCGGGTTAGACCAAGAGACCCAGTACTTC. Its protein is CASSASGLDQETQYF.

The chain employs TRBV9 and TRBJ2-2, with TRBD2 matching 10 bases. Germline V gives CDR1 SGDLS, CDR2 YYNGEE. The CDR3 is made up of 21 amino acids. Trimming cost V 0 bases and J 0 bases; bases outside gene matches: 14. CDR3 nucleotide sequence: TGTGCCAGCAGCGTAGCTTGGGACCCTAGCGGGAGTTTAACGAACACCGGGGAGCTGTTTTTT. It translates to CASSVAWDPSGSLTNTGELFF.

The chain has TRBV6-5 and TRBJ2-5; the D is unclear. V was clipped by 6 bases and J by 1 base, with 15 bases between them. This CDR3 has 15 amino acids. Germline-derived CDR1 and CDR2 are MNHEY and SVGAGI. The CDR3 nucleotides read TGTGCCAGCAGCGGCCGAAGACTCATCCAAGAGACCCAGTACTTC. It yields the protein CASSGRRLIQETQYF.

The J gene is TRBJ1-1, the V gene TRBV9; TRBD1 might be the D (5 bases). The CDR3 covers 14 residues. Germline V lookup: CDR1 SGDLS, CDR2 YYNGEE. Trimming removed 0 bases from V and 0 bases from J, with 6 bases in between. This chain's CDR3 is CASSVGQLNTEAFF. The CDR3 bases are TGTGCCAGCAGCGTAGGACAGTTGAACACTGAAGCTTTCTTT.

V and J are TRBV5-4 and TRBJ1-4, with D possibly being TRBD1 (5 bases). Germline assignment: CDR1 SGHNT and CDR2 YYREEE (reference sequence). The CDR3 runs 15 residues. V gave up 0 bases and J gave up 7 bases, with 13 bases separating them. CDR3 residues: CASSLGLSGGEKLFF. The DNA for the CDR3 is TGTGCCAGCAGCTTGGGGCTCTCCGGGGGTGAAAAACTGTTTTTT.

The V gene is TRBV10-3, the J gene TRBJ2-5; 7 bases map to TRBD1. Germline CDR1 ENHRY, CDR2 SYGVKD. The CDR3 length is 14 residues. J gave up 4 bases and V 4 bases, and 6 bases lay outside the gene matches. CDR3 residues: CAISVTGAGETQYF. DNA for the CDR3: TGTGCCATCAGTGTTACAGGGGCTGGAGAGACCCAGTACTTC.

The chain carries TRBV19 and TRBJ1-1; 9 bases map to TRBD1. V shed 5 bases, J shed 1 base, and the junction held 8 bases outside the gene matches. Per germline, CDR1 LNHDA and CDR2 SQIVND (reference sequence). The CDR3 runs 16 residues. The chain's CDR3 is CASSPKWDRENTEAFF. Written as DNA, the CDR3 is TGTGCCAGTAGTCCTAAGTGGGACAGGGAGAACACTGAAGCTTTCTTT.

This chain links TRBV6-4 with TRBJ2-3; D uncertain. CDR1 and CDR2 from the germline V gene are MRHNA and SNTAGT. Trimming shortened V by 0 bases and J by 4 bases, and 8 bases separated the two germline ends. The CDR3 is made up of 14 amino acids. This CDR3 reads CASSDSESSDTQYF. Written as DNA, the CDR3 is TGTGCCAGCAGTGACTCTGAGTCGTCAGATACGCAGTATTTT.

V and J are TRBV25-1 and TRBJ2-7, with TRBD1 matching over 9 bases. J was trimmed by 2 bases and V by 3 bases; bases with no gene match: 5. Per germline, CDR1 MGHDK and CDR2 SYGVNS. The CDR3 spans 15 residues. CDR3 loop: CASSEPGTGTYEQYF. The CDR3 DNA reads TGTGCCAGCAGTGAGCCCGGGACAGGGACCTACGAGCAGTACTTC.

The chain joins TRBV6-2 or TRBV6-3 to TRBJ1-1; D gene ambiguous. Trimming took off 0 bases at V and 8 bases at J, with 4 bases between the two ends. The CDR3 extends over 11 amino acids. Germline-derived CDR1 and CDR2 are MNHEY and SVGEGT. The CDR3 DNA reads TGTGCCAGCAGTTACTCCCGAGAAGCTTTCTTT. Translation gives CASSYSREAFF.

The rearrangement links TRBV19 to TRBJ2-7; D is tentatively TRBD1 or TRBD2 (6 bases each). V shed 5 bases and J shed 2 bases, with 13 bases lying between them. The CDR3 covers 14 residues. Germline assignment: CDR1 LNHDA and CDR2 SQIVND (reference sequence). The CDR3 region has the DNA TGTGCCAGTAGTTCAAGTGGGGGGCCCTACGAGCAGTACTTC. It specifies CASSSSGGPYEQYF.

V gene TRBV29-1 combines with J gene TRBJ2-2; no definite D call. The CDR3 is 14 amino acids. Looked up from germline, CDR1 is SQVTM and CDR2 is ANQGSEA. Trimming pared 5 bases from V and 1 base from J, leaving 11 bases between. As DNA, the CDR3 is TGCAGCGTTTTAGGCCAGGAGAACACCGGGGAGCTGTTTTTT. Translation: CSVLGQENTGELFF.

CDR3 sequence reads: CASRLAGGEINEQFF. The CDR3 coding sequence is TGCGCCAGCAGACTAGCGGGAGGCGAAATCAATGAGCAGTTCTTC. The rearrangement links TRBV5-1 to TRBJ2-1; 12 bases are shared with TRBD2. CDR1 is SGHRS, CDR2 YFSETQ, per germline. This CDR3 has 15 residues. V shed 5 bases and J 6 bases; nucleotides not matched to a gene: 6.

J is TRBJ1-2 and V is TRBV30; 7 bases are a match to TRBD1. V shed 2 bases, J shed 4 bases, and the junction held 10 bases outside the gene matches. The CDR3 contains 15 residues. CDR1 and CDR2 (germline): GTSNPN, SVGIG (reference sequence). CDR3 in DNA: TGTGCCTGGAGTCCCCCGGACAGGCCGCTCTATGGCTACACCTTC. Its protein product is CAWSPPDRPLYGYTF.

The CDR3 sequence is CASSIGTSKYNEQFF. The DNA for the CDR3 is TGTGCCAGCAGCATCGGGACTAGCAAATACAATGAGCAGTTCTTC. This sequence joins TRBV11-2 and TRBJ2-1, with 9 bases matching TRBD2. J lost 4 bases, V lost 5 bases, and 6 bases had no gene match. The CDR3 runs 15 residues. Looked up from germline, CDR1 is SGHAT and CDR2 is FQNNGV.

This chain uses TRBV6-5 with TRBJ2-7; D not certain. The germline V and J ends were trimmed by 2 bases and 3 bases, with 8 bases remaining between them. The germline gives CDR1 MNHEY, CDR2 SVGAGI. CDR3 length: 13 residues. Here the CDR3 DNA reads TGTGCCAGCAGTTACGCAGCCAGCTACGAGCAGTACTTC. The encoded protein is CASSYAASYEQYF.

V usage is TRBV7-2 and J usage is TRBJ1-1; 10 nucleotides match TRBD1. The CDR3 covers 16 residues. The ends lost 2 bases at V and 2 bases at J; junction bases unmatched: 5. Germline loops: CDR1 SGHTA, CDR2 FQGNSA. The CDR3 nucleotides are TGTGCCAGCAGCTTACTCTGGGACAGGGGAAACACTGAAGCTTTCTTT. Amino acids: CASSLLWDRGNTEAFF.

The V gene is TRBV7-3, the J gene TRBJ2-3, with 10 bases that match TRBD1. This CDR3 is 16 amino acids long. Unmatched junction bases numbered 8, after V lost 4 bases and J lost 4 bases. The V gene's germline CDR1 is SGHTA and CDR2 FQGTGA. The CDR3 nucleotides are TGTGCCAGCAGCTCGAGACCGACAGGGGGCCCAGATACGCAGTATTTT. The encoded protein is CASSSRPTGGPDTQYF. Using reference TRBV7-3 and TRBJ2-3 for the parts outside the CDR3, the full variable domain is GAGVSQTPSNKVTEKGKYVELRCDPISGHTALYWYRQSLGQGPEFLIYFQGTGAADDSGLPNDRFFAVRPEGSVSTLKIQRTERGDSAVYLCASSSRPTGGPDTQYFGPGTRLTVL.